In its sample, the clone carrying this T cell receptor (beta chain) was seen a few times. As yet, its antigen is unknown. These data come from a study of identical twins. Points from the study as a whole: With abundant cord blood beta clonotypes, insertions were fewer; memory repertoires showed no such pattern.

TCRdb re-analysed the 5' RACE reads in MiXCR, keeping a single row per CDR3 protein. The repertoire holds approximately 680,000 distinct CDR3 sequences, with roughly 6.6% as singletons. The data were also submitted as part of a second study, on yellow fever vaccine responses in identical twins.

Material: PBMCs. The sequence was obtained from a woman in her late teens or twenties in good health.

Written as DNA, the CDR3 is TGTGCCAGCAAACCGGGACAGGGGGCGCTAAACTATGGCTACACCTTC. Encoded protein: CASKPGQGALNYGYTF. The chain recombines TRBV12-3 or TRBV12-4 with TRBJ1-2; TRBD1 matches at 12 bases. Trimming cost V 7 bases and J 2 bases; bases outside gene matches: 8. The CDR3 sequence is 16 residues long.